The sequence of this T cell receptor (beta chain) was determined in a study of T-cell reconstitution after alpha-beta-depleted transplantation in children. Unique molecular identifiers were incorporated into the prepared TCRbeta library. TCRdb passed the PCR reads through MiXCR, listing each CDR3 protein once. This table has around 700,000 distinct CDR3 sequences, about 12% appearing once. Broader study findings: There were reportedly several hundred expanded graft clones from which alpha-beta T cells came about two months after transplant. In some patients, recipient T cells and intrathymic progenitors surviving conditioning explained high day-60 diversity. Newly made T cells mostly supplied T-cell counts and diversity one year after transplant.

Regarding this clonotype: No antigen is known for it.

Germline V gives CDR1 MGHRA, CDR2 YSYEKL. The V end lost 0 bases, the J end lost 3 bases, and 8 bases lay between the germline ends. The CDR3 spans 14 residues. The TCR was taken from a girl between 2 and 10 years old with congenital amegakaryocytic thrombocytopenia, due to receive a stem cell transplant. Sequencing used PBMCs, obtained before TCRalphabeta/CD19-depleted stem cell transplant. This chain joins TRBV4-1 and TRBJ2-5; D uncertain. The CDR3 sequence: CASSQDNRKETQYF. CDR3 bases: TGCGCCAGCAGCCAAGATAACAGAAAAGAGACCCAGTACTTC.